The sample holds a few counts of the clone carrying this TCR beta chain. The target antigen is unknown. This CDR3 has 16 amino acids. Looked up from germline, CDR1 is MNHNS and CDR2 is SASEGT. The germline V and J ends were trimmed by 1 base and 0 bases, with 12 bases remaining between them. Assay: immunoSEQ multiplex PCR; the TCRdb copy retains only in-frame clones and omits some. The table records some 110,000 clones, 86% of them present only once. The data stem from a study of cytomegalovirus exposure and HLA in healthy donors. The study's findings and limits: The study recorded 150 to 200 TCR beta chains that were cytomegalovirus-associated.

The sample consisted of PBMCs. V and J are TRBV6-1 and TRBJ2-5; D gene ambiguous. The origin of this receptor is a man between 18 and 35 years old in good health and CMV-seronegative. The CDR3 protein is CASSEVAAAHQETQYF. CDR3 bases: TGTGCCAGCAGTGAAGTGGCGGCAGCTCACCAAGAGACCCAGTACTTC.